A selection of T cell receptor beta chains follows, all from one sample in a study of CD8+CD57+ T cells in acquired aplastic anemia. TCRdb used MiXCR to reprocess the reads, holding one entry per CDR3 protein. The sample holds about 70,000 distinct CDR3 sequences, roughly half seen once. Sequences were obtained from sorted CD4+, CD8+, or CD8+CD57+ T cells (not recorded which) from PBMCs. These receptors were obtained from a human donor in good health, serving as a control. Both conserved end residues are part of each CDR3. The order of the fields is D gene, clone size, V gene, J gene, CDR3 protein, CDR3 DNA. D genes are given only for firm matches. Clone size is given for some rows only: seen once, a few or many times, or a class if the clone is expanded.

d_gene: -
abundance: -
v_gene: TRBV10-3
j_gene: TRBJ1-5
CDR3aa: CAISESTGARPQHF
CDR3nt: TGTGCCATCAGTGAGTCTACAGGCGCCCGGCCCCAGCATTTT

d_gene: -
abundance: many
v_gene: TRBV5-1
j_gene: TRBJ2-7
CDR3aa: CASYIDQGDEQYF
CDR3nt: TGCGCCAGCTACATCGACCAGGGAGACGAGCAGTACTTC

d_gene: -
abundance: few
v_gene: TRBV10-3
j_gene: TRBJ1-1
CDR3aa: CAIRGETVTFF
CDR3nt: TGTGCCATCAGGGGGGAGACAGTGACTTTCTTT

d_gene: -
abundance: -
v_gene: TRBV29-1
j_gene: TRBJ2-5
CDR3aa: CSGRREETQYF
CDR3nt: TGCAGCGGTAGGAGGGAGGAGACCCAGTACTTC

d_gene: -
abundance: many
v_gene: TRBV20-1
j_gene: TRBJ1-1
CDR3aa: CSAREGRDTEAFF
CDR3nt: TGCAGTGCTAGAGAGGGGAGGGACACTGAAGCTTTCTTT

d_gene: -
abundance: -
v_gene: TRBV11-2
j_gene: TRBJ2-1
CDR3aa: CASSLIVRETDEQFF
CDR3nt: TGTGCCAGCAGCTTAATAGTGAGGGAGACGGATGAGCAGTTCTTC

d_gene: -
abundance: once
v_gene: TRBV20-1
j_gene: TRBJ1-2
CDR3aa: CSARLPLGATTNYGYTF
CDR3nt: TGCAGTGCTCGCCTCCCCCTCGGGGCTACAACCAACTATGGCTACACCTTC

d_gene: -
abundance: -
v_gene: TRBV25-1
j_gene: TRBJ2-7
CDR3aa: CASSDPKRDTQYEQYF
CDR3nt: TGTGCCAGCAGTGATCCCAAAAGGGACACCCAGTACGAGCAGTACTTC

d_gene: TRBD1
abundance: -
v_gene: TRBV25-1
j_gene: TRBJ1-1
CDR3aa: CASSEWGQGAEAFF
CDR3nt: TGTGCCAGCAGTGAATGGGGACAGGGGGCTGAAGCTTTCTTT

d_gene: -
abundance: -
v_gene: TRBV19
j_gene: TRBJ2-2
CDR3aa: CASSHPTGELFF
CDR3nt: TGTGCCAGTAGTCACCCCACCGGGGAGCTGTTTTTT

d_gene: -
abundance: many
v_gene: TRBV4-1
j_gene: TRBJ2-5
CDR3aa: CASSQWLAQETQYF
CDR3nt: TGCGCCAGCAGCCAATGGTTGGCTCAAGAGACCCAGTACTTC

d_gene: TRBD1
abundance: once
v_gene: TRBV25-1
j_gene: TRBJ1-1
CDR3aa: CASSGTGLGTEAFF
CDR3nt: TGTGCCAGCAGTGGGACAGGGTTGGGCACTGAAGCTTTCTTT

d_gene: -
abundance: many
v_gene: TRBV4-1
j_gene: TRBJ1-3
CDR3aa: CASSQDESIFISGNTIYF
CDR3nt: TGCGCCAGCAGCCAAGATGAGAGTATCTTTATCTCTGGAAACACCATATATTTT

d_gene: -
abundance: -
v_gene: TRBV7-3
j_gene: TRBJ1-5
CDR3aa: CASSLRGANQPQHF
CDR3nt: TGTGCCAGCAGCCTCAGGGGAGCCAATCAGCCCCAGCATTTT

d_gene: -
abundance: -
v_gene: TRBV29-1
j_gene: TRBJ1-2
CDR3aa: CSVESGGGFYGYTF
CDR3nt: TGCAGCGTTGAGTCGGGGGGCGGCTTCTATGGCTACACCTTC

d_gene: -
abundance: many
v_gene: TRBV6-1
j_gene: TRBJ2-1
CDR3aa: CASSEGLGSTYNEQFF
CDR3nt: TGTGCCAGCAGTGAAGGGTTGGGTAGCACCTACAATGAGCAGTTCTTC

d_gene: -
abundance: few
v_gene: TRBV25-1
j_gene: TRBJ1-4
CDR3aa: CASSDIGRVSEKLFF
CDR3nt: TGTGCCAGCAGTGATATAGGCAGGGTGAGCGAAAAACTGTTTTTT

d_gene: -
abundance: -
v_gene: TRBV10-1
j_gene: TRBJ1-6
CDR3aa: CATCDPQGYNSPLHF
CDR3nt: TGCGCCACCTGCGACCCTCAAGGCTATAATTCACCCCTCCACTTT

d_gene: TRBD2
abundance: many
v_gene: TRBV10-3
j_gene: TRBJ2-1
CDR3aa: CAISESKAGGPLEQFF
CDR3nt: TGTGCCATCAGTGAGTCGAAGGCGGGGGGGCCGCTTGAGCAGTTCTTC

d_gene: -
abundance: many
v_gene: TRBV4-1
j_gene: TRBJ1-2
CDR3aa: CASSQGVGYGYTF
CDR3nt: TGCGCCAGCAGCCAAGGTGTCGGCTATGGCTACACCTTC

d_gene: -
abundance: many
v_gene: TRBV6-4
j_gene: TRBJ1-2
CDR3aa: CASPLADNYGYTF
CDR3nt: TGTGCCAGTCCATTGGCGGACAACTATGGCTACACCTTC

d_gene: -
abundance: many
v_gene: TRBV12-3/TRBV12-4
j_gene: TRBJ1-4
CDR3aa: CASSAGTGYEKLFF
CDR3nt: TGTGCCAGCAGTGCCGGGACGGGTTATGAAAAACTGTTTTTT

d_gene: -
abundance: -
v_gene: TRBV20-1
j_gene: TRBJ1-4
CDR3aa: CSARPAGEKLFF
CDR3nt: TGCAGTGCTAGACCGGCGGGTGAAAAACTGTTTTTT

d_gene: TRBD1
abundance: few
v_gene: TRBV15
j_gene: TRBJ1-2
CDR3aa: CATSGSGGTYGYTF
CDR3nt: TGTGCCACCAGCGGTTCAGGGGGAACCTATGGCTACACCTTC

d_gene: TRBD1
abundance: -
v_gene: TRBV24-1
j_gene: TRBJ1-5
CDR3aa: CATRDRPNQPQHF
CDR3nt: TGTGCCACCAGGGACAGGCCGAATCAGCCCCAGCATTTT

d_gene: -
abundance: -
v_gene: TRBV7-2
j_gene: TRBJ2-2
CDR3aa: CASSPSRGTGELFF
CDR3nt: TGTGCCAGCAGCCCCAGCAGGGGCACCGGGGAGCTGTTTTTT

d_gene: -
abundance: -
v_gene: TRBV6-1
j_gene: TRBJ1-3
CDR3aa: CASSARRGSGNTIYF
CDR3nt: TGTGCCAGCAGTGCAAGGAGGGGATCTGGAAACACCATATATTTT

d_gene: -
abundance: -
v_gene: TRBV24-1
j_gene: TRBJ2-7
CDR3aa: CATSDLRRQYF
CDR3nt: TGTGCCACCAGTGATTTAAGGCGGCAGTACTTC

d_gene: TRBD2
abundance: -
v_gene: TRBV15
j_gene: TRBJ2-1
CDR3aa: CATSRDSGLGFF
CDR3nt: TGTGCCACCAGCAGAGATTCAGGACTAGGGTTCTTC

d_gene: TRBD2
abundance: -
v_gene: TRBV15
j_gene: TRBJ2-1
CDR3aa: CATSGIGGGKNEQFF
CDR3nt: TGTGCCACCAGTGGGATCGGGGGAGGGAAAAATGAGCAGTTCTTC

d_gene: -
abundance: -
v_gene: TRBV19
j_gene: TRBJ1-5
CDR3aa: CASRYRNNLYSNQPQHF
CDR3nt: TGTGCCAGTAGATACCGGAACAACCTATATAGCAATCAGCCCCAGCATTTT

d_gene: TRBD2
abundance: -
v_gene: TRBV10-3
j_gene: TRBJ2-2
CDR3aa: CAISGNSGRNTGELFF
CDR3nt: TGTGCCATCAGTGGTAATAGCGGGAGAAACACCGGGGAGCTGTTCTTT

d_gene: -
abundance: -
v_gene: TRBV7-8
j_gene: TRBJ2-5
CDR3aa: CASSPDRQETQYF
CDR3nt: TGTGCCAGCAGCCCCGACAGGCAAGAGACCCAGTACTTC

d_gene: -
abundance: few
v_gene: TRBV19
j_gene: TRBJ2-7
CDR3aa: CVSSMYVGNSYEQYF
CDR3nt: TGTGTCAGTAGTATGTACGTGGGGAACTCCTACGAGCAGTACTTC

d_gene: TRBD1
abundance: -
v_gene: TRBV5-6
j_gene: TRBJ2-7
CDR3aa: CASSWGTGGTYEQYF
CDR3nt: TGTGCCAGCAGCTGGGGGACAGGGGGCACCTACGAGCAGTACTTC

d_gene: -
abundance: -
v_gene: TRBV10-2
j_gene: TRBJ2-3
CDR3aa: CASSEGSTQYF
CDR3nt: TGCGCCAGCAGTGAGGGGAGTACGCAGTATTTT

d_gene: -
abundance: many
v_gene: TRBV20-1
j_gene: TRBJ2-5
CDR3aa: CSARGVPGQQGETQYF
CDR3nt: TGCAGTGCTCGAGGAGTCCCGGGACAACAAGGAGAGACCCAGTACTTC

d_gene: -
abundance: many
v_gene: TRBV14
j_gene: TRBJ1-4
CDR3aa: CASSQAFAGVKNEKLFF
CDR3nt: TGTGCCAGCAGCCAAGCTTTTGCAGGGGTGAAGAATGAAAAACTGTTTTTT

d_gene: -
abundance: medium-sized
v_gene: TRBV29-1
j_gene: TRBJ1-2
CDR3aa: CSVEAGVICYGYTF
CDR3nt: TGCAGCGTTGAAGCCGGGGTCATTTGCTATGGCTACACCTTC

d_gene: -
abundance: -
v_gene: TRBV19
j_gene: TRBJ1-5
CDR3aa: CASSNSRQPQHF
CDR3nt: TGTGCCAGTAGTAATAGTCGTCAGCCCCAGCATTTT

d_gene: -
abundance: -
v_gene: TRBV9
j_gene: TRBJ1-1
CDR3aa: CASSVEIVRDTEAFF
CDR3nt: TGTGCCAGCAGCGTAGAGATCGTAAGGGACACTGAAGCTTTCTTT

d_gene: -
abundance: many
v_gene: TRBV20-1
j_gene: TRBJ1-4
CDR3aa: CSARWQENEKLFF
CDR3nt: TGCAGTGCTAGATGGCAAGAGAATGAAAAACTGTTTTTT

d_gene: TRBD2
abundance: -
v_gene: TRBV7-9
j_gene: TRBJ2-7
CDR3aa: CASSSGLAGSYEQYF
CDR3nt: TGTGCCAGCAGCTCCGGACTAGCGGGATCCTACGAGCAGTACTTC

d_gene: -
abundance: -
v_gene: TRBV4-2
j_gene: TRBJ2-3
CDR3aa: CASSQARHTDTQYF
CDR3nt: TGTGCCAGCAGCCAAGCTAGGCACACAGATACGCAGTATTTT

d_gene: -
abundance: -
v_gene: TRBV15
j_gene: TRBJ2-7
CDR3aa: CATSSPVLDEQYF
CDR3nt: TGTGCCACCAGCAGCCCCGTGTTAGACGAGCAGTACTTC

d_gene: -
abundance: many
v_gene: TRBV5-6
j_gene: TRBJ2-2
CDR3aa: CASSLADAGELFF
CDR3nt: TGTGCCAGCAGCTTGGCCGATGCGGGGGAGCTGTTTTTT

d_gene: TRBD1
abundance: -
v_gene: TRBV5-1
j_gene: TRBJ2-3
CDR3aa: CASSTGQVGTDTQYF
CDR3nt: TGCGCCAGCAGCACGGGACAGGTTGGGACAGATACGCAGTATTTT

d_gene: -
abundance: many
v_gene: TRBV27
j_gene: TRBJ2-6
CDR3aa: CASSRTLSGANVLTF
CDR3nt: TGTGCCAGCAGTCGCACACTCTCTGGGGCCAACGTCCTGACTTTC

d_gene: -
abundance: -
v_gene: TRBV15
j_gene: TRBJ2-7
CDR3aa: CATSRERGSYEQYF
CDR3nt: TGTGCCACCAGCAGAGAAAGGGGTTCTTACGAGCAGTACTTC

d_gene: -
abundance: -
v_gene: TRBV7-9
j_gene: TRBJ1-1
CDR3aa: CASSTAAEAFF
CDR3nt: TGTGCCAGCAGCACGGCTGCTGAAGCTTTCTTT

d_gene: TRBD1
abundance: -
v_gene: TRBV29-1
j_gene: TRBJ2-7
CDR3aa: CSVASRAGTGFEQYF
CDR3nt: TGCAGCGTCGCATCAAGGGCCGGGACAGGCTTCGAGCAGTACTTC

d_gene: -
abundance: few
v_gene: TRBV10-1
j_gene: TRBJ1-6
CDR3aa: CASSDVRNSPLHF
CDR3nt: TGCGCCAGCAGTGATGTCAGGAATTCACCCCTCCACTTT

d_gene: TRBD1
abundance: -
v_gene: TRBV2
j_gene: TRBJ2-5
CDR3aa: CASSDQGQGAETQYF
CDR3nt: TGTGCCAGCAGTGATCAGGGACAGGGTGCGGAGACCCAGTACTTC

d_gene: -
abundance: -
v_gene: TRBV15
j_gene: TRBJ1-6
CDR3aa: CATSPRTFSPLHF
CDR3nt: TGTGCCACCAGCCCCCGGACATTCTCACCCCTCCACTTT

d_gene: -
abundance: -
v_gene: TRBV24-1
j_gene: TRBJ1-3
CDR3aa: CATSAHSGNTIYF
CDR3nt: TGTGCCACCAGTGCTCACTCTGGAAACACCATATATTTT

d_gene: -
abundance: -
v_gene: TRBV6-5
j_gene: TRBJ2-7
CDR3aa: CASSYGDISSYEQYF
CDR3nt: TGTGCCAGCAGTTATGGGGACATAAGCTCCTACGAGCAGTACTTC

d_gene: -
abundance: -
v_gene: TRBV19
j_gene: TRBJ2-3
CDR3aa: CASTGLSTDMQYF
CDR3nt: TGTGCCAGTACCGGACTGAGCACAGATATGCAGTATTTT